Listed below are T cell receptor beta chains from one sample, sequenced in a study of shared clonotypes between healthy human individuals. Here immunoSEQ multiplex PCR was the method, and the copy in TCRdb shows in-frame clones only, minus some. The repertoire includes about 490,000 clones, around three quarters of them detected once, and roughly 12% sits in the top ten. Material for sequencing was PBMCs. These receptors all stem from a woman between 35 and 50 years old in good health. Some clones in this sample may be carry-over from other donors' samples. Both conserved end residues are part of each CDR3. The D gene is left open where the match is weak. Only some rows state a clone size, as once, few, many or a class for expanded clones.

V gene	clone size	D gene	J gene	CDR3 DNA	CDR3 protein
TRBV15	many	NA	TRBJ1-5	TGTGCCACCAGCAGAGAGGGGCAGGGTGGGCAGCCCCAGCATTTT	CATSREGQGGQPQHF
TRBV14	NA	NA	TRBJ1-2	TGTGCCAGCAGCCAAGATTTCCGGGGTTATCATGGCTACACCTTC	CASSQDFRGYHGYTF
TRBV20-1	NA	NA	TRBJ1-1	TGCAGTGCCGACAGATACACTGAAGCTTTCTTT	CSADRYTEAFF
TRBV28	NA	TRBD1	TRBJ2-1	TGTGCCAGCACCAACGACAGGGGGACATCGAGTAGCTCCTACAATGAGCAGTTCTTC	CASTNDRGTSSSSYNEQFF
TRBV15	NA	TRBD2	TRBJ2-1	TGTGCCACCAGCAGAGAGTACGGTAGGGGGACTAGCGGGAACAATGAGCAGTTCTTC	CATSREYGRGTSGNNEQFF
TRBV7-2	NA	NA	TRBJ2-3	TGTGCCAGCAGTTCTAGTCTTTATACGCAGTATTTT	CASSSSLYTQYF
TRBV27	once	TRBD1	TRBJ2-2	TGTGCCAGCAGTTTCCGGGACAGGGGTGGCACCGGGGAGCTGTTTTTT	CASSFRDRGGTGELFF
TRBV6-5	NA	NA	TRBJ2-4	TGTGCCAGCAGTTACTCGATCAAAAACATTCAGTACTTC	CASSYSIKNIQYF
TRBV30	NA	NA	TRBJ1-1	TGTGCCTGGACGTTCATCGCCAACACTGAAGCTTTCTTT	CAWTFIANTEAFF
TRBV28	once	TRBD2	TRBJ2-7	TGTGCCAGCTGCCCGGGAGGGAACTACGAGCAGTACTTC	CASCPGGNYEQYF
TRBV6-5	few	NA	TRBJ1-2	TGTGCCAGCAGTCCCAACAGAGGTGGCTACACCTTC	CASSPNRGGYTF
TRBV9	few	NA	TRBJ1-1	TGTGCCAGCAGCGTGGGGGAGAACACTGAAGCTTTCTTT	CASSVGENTEAFF
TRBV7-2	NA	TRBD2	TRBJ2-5	TGTGCCAGCAGCTTCCAAGCGGGAGGGCAAGAGACCCAGTACTTC	CASSFQAGGQETQYF
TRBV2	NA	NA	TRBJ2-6	TGTGCCAGCAGTGAAAGGGGTGGGGCCAACGTCCTGACTTTC	CASSERGGANVLTF
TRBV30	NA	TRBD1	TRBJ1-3	TGTGCCTGGACCGGGACAGGGGGCCCTGGAAACACCATATATTTT	CAWTGTGGPGNTIYF
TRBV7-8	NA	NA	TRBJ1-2	TGTGCCAGCAGCCCGGGCTGGGCGGACAGCCCTGGCTACACCTTC	CASSPGWADSPGYTF
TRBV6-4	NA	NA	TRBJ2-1	TGTGCCAGCGGTGTTGGGACCACCCCTCCCCATGAGCAGTTCTTC	CASGVGTTPPHEQFF
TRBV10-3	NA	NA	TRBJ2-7	TGTGCCATCAGTGACACAGGGAAAGTTGACTACGAGCAGTACTTC	CAISDTGKVDYEQYF
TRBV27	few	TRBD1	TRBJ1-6	TGTGCCAGCAGAGGGGACAGGGGGCGCAATTCACCCCTCCACTTT	CASRGDRGRNSPLHF
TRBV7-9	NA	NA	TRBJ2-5	TGTGCCAGCAGCTTTGGGACTGTCGGGACCCAGTACTTC	CASSFGTVGTQYF
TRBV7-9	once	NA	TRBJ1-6	TGTGCCAGCAGCGCACAGGGCGATTCACCCCTCCACTTT	CASSAQGDSPLHF
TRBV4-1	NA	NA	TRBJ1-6	TGCGCCAGCAGCCCCGGTCTCACCCTCCACTTT	CASSPGLTLHF
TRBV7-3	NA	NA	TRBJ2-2	TGTGCCAGCAGCTTAAATCCTAGCCCCGGGGAGCTGTTTTTT	CASSLNPSPGELFF
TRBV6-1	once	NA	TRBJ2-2	TGTGCCAGCAGTGAACGCGTGGGGGTCGACGGGGAGCTGTTTTTT	CASSERVGVDGELFF
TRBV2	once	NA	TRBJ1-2	TGTGCCAGCAGCGCCCGCATAGGGAGCTATGGCTACACCTTC	CASSARIGSYGYTF
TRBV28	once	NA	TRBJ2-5	TGTGCCAGCAGTGCCCGGGACGGCCGAAAAGCCCAAGAGACCCAGTACTTC	CASSARDGRKAQETQYF
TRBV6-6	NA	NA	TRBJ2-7	TGTGCCAGCGGACTTCAGGGGCTAAACTCCTACGAGCAGTACTTC	CASGLQGLNSYEQYF
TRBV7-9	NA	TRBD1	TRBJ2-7	TGTGCCAGCAGCTTATACACAGGGGTCTCCTACGAGCAGTACTTC	CASSLYTGVSYEQYF
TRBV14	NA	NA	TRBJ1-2	TGTGCCAGCGAAGGAAGAGGGGGCTATGGCTACACCTTC	CASEGRGGYGYTF
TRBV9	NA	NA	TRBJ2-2	TGTGCCAGCAGCGTAGGACAGACCGGGGAGCTGTTTTTT	CASSVGQTGELFF
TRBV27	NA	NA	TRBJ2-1	TGTGCCAGCAGTTTAAGGCTAGCGCTTTACAATGAGCAGTTCTTC	CASSLRLALYNEQFF
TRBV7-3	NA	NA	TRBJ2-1	TGTGCCAGCAGCTTAACTAGCGGAACCTACAATGAGCAGTTCTTC	CASSLTSGTYNEQFF
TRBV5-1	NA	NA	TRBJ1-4	TGCGCCAGCAGGGGCAGAGGGTCACCAGAGGAAAAACTGTTTTTT	CASRGRGSPEEKLFF
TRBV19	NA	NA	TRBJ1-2	TGTGCCAGTAGTATAGTGGCTAGACAAGGCTATGGCTACACCTTC	CASSIVARQGYGYTF
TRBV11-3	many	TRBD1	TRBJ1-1	TGTGCCAGCAGCCGCGGGACAGGTGGGCCCATGAACACTGAAGCTTTCTTT	CASSRGTGGPMNTEAFF
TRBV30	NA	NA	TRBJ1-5	TGTGCCTGGAGTGCAAAGTGGGGAAAGGCCCTTGGACAGCCCCAGCATTTT	CAWSAKWGKALGQPQHF
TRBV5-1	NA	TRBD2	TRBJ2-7	TGCGCCAGCAGCTGGACCTTAGCGGGAGGCGCCTACGAGCAGTACTTC	CASSWTLAGGAYEQYF
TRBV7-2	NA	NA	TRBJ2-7	TGTGCCAGCAGCCACCCCGGGACGCACGAGCAGTACTTC	CASSHPGTHEQYF
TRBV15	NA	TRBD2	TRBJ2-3	TGTGCCACCAGCAGGGAACTAGCGACAGATACGCAGTATTTT	CATSRELATDTQYF
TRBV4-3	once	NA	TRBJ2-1	TGCGCCAGCAGCCAAGTATTGGGGAATGAGCAGTTCTTC	CASSQVLGNEQFF
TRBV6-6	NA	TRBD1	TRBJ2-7	TGTGCCAGCAGTTACGAGGGGGCGCGGTACGAGCAGTACTTC	CASSYEGARYEQYF
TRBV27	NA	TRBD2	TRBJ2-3	TGTGCCAGCATCCCCTGGGGGCTAGCGGGAGGGCCCAGCACAGATACGCAGTATTTT	CASIPWGLAGGPSTDTQYF